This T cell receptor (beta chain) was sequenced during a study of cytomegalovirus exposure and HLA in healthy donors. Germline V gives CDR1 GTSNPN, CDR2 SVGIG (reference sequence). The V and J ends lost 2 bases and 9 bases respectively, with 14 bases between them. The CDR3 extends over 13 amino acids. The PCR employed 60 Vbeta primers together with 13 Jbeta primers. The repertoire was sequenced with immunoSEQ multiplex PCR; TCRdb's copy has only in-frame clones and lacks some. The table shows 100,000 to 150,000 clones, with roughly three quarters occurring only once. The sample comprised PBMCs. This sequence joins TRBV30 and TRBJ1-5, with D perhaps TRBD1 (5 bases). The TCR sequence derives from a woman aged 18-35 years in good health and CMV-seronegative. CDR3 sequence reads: CAWSPGGSGPQHF. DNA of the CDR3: TGTGCCTGGAGTCCCGGGGGATCCGGGCCCCAGCATTTT.